This TCR beta chain was sequenced for a study of post-analysis software for immune sequencing data. Study observations and caveats: Those with multiple sclerosis, the patient group, showed significantly lower normalized Chao1 diversity than controls. F measure clustering grouped samples strongly by preparation batch.

TCR beta cDNA libraries included unique molecular identifiers. With about 0.85 to 10 million T cells as the source, a few hundred thousand cDNA molecules resulted. From the PCR reads, TCRdb called clonotypes with MiXCR, one entry per CDR3 protein. The sample lists roughly 600,000 distinct CDR3 sequences, around 40% occurring once. Points on this clonotype: Its antigen is undetermined.

The sample consisted of blood. This TCR was recovered from a girl aged 10-17 years with multiple sclerosis.

CDR3 amino acids: CASSQDAAGGDGYTF. DNA of the CDR3: TGCGCCAGCAGCCAAGATGCTGCAGGGGGCGATGGCTACACCTTC. The V and J genes are TRBV4-1 and TRBJ1-2; 8 bases match TRBD1. Germline loops: CDR1 MGHRA, CDR2 YSYEKL. After removal of 0 bases from V and 6 bases from J, the junction contained 6 bases not matched to a gene. This CDR3 is 15 amino acids long.